This T cell receptor beta chain originates from a study of shared clonotypes between healthy human individuals. The germline V gene encodes CDR1 SGHRS and CDR2 YFSETQ. V lost 3 bases, J lost 0 bases, and 9 bases lay in between. The CDR3 is 14 residues long. The protocol was immunoSEQ multiplex PCR, while the TCRdb copy is restricted to in-frame clones and leaves out a portion. Among some 2,400,000 clones listed, 95% were seen once. J is TRBJ1-1 and V is TRBV5-1; D is unresolved. The sequence came from a man between 18 and 35 years old in good health. What was sequenced was naive CD4+ T cells sorted from blood. Documented subset: CD45RA+ positively selected. CDR3 nucleotide sequence: TGCGCCAGCAGCTCGGATCAGATGAACACTGAAGCTTTCTTT. This gives the protein CASSSDQMNTEAFF.